This TCR beta chain is from a study of cytomegalovirus exposure and HLA in healthy donors. General study findings and limits: Later analysis placed DRB1 highest and HLA-C lowest in TCR association rates, which differed by HLA locus. It was reported that TCR beta sequences correctly inferred the HLA-A and HLA-B alleles for most subjects.

The study ran its PCR with 60 Vbeta and 13 Jbeta primers. Produced via immunoSEQ multiplex PCR; TCRdb's table is partial and in-frame only. The sample gives about 150,000 clones, about 75% of which show up once; 0.5% to 0.85% is in the top ten. Concerning this clone itself: What it binds is not known.

Sequencing was performed on PBMCs. The receptor comes from a male donor in good health and CMV-seronegative.

CDR3 region: CASSLGGGSEQYF. In nucleotides, the CDR3 is TGTGCCAGCAGCCTAGGGGGGGGCAGCGAGCAGTACTTC. The rearrangement uses TRBV5-6 and TRBJ2-7; D may be TRBD2 (7 bases). Trimming removed 4 bases at V and 6 bases at J, with 14 bases between. Germline CDR1 is SGHDT and CDR2 is YYEEEE. This CDR3 contains 13 residues.